One sample yielded the 30 T cell receptor beta chains listed below, sequenced in a study of shared clonotypes between healthy human individuals. Produced via immunoSEQ multiplex PCR; TCRdb's table is partial and in-frame only. The sample yields over a million clones, about four fifths seen once. The sample was memory CD4+ T cells from PBMCs. The sample's subset: CD45RA-negative fraction. These TCRs come from a man in his late teens or twenties in good health. Some clones in this sample may be carry-over from other donors' samples.

In this sample, this clone turned up a few times. J is TRBJ2-1 and V is TRBV29-1; 8 bases fit TRBD2. CDR1 and CDR2 from the germline V gene are SQVTM and ANQGSEA. V dropped 5 bases and J dropped 0; count of bases not matched to a gene: 3. CDR3 length equals 14 residues. The CDR3 DNA sequence: TGCAGCGTTAGCGGGAGTCTCTCCTACAATGAGCAGTTCTTC. Protein product: CSVSGSLSYNEQFF.

In its sample, this clone was seen a few times. This chain joins TRBV9 and TRBJ2-1; TRBD1 is a possible D gene (5 bases). CDR3 length: 14 amino acids. The V and J ends lost 3 bases and 9 bases respectively, with 16 bases between them. Per germline, CDR1 SGDLS and CDR2 YYNGEE. CDR3 coding DNA: TGTGCCAGCAGCGGGAAAACGCAGGGTAGTGAGCAGTTCTTC. Translated: CASSGKTQGSEQFF.

In its sample, this clone was seen a few times. The rearrangement links TRBV2 to TRBJ2-3; TRBD2 agrees at 11 bases. The germline V gene has CDR1 SNHLY and CDR2 FYNNEI. The CDR3 is 17 residues long. With V trimmed by 6 bases and J by 0 bases, 8 bases remained unmatched. CDR3: CASRPGLAVSSTDTQYF. In DNA, the CDR3 is TGTGCCAGCAGGCCGGGACTAGCGGTTTCTAGCACAGATACGCAGTATTTT.

This clone showed up just a few times. This chain joins TRBV5-5 and TRBJ1-3, with D perhaps TRBD1 (5 bases). Per the germline V gene, CDR1 is SGHKS and CDR2 is YYEKEE (reference sequence). The V and J ends lost 1 base and 0 bases respectively, with 11 bases between them. The CDR3 runs 16 residues. CDR3: CASSLRTTSSGNTIYF. Written as DNA, the CDR3 is TGTGCCAGCAGCTTGAGGACAACGAGCTCTGGAAACACCATATATTTT.

Concerning this clone: Since a far larger clone is one base different, this is likely a read error. This sample includes further DNA sequences coding for the same CDR3. This chain uses TRBV27 with TRBJ1-5; unclear D gene. The CDR3 spans 13 residues. In germline, CDR1 is MNHEY, CDR2 SMNVEV (reference sequence). The CDR3 bases are TGTGCTAGCAGTTTAATGTGGGATCAGCCCCAGCATTTT. Its translation is CASSLMWDQPQHF.

The genes are TRBV19 and TRBJ2-5; 10 nucleotides agree with TRBD2. V lost 6 bases and J lost 4; bases outside the gene matches: 11. The CDR3 covers 16 residues. Germline lookup yields CDR1 LNHDA and CDR2 SQIVND (reference sequence). This chain's CDR3 is CASRERSGRGGETQYF. CDR3 DNA sequence: TGTGCCAGTAGGGAAAGGAGCGGGAGGGGAGGAGAGACCCAGTACTTC.

This clone was picked up a small number of times. This chain connects TRBV2 to TRBJ2-5, with 8 bases identical to TRBD2. The CDR3 spans 15 residues. The germline V gene has CDR1 SNHLY and CDR2 FYNNEI. The junction had 11 bases not matched to a gene; V was cut back by 4 bases and J by 7 bases. This CDR3 is CASSVGAGAKGTQYF. CDR3 DNA: TGTGCCAGCAGTGTTGGAGCGGGAGCCAAGGGGACCCAGTACTTC.

The V and J genes are TRBV6-5 and TRBJ1-5; no definite D call. Germline CDR1 is MNHEY and CDR2 is SVGAGI. V gave up 8 bases and J gave up 3 bases, with 8 bases separating them. The CDR3 is 12 amino acids. The DNA for the CDR3 is TGTGCCAGCGGTGGCTCCAATCAGCCCCAGCATTTT. Residues: CASGGSNQPQHF.

V is TRBV6-5 and J is TRBJ1-5, with 7 positions matching TRBD1. Germline V gives CDR1 MNHEY, CDR2 SVGAGI. CDR3 length equals 15 residues. The junction had 9 bases not matched to a gene; V was cut back by 5 bases and J by 5 bases. The CDR3 DNA reads as TGTGCCAGCAGTGCACAGGGGAGCGGTTATCAGCCCCAGCATTTT. This sequence encodes CASSAQGSGYQPQHF.

This chain connects TRBV6-5 to TRBJ1-3; 7 positions match TRBD1. The V segment lost 8 bases and the J segment 7 bases; nucleotides outside the gene matches: 11. This CDR3 has 14 amino acids. Germline values: CDR1 MNHEY, CDR2 SVGAGI. The DNA of the CDR3 is TGTGCCAGCCGTGTTGACCGGGACAGTAACACCATATATTTT. Translated: CASRVDRDSNTIYF.

This chain links TRBV5-1 with TRBJ2-2, with 14 bases fitting TRBD2. The J segment lost 3 bases and the V segment lost 2 bases, leaving 9 bases of the junction unmatched. CDR1 and CDR2 from the germline V gene are SGHRS and YFSETQ. The CDR3 contains 19 residues. The CDR3: CASSFRAGLAGVDTGELFF. As DNA, the CDR3 is TGCGCCAGCAGCTTCCGTGCGGGACTAGCGGGAGTCGACACCGGGGAGCTGTTTTTT.

Details on this clone: The identical CDR3 is also encoded by other nucleotide sequences in the sample. V is TRBV5-4 and J is TRBJ1-1; 7 positions match TRBD1. The length of the CDR3 is 14 residues. Germline lookup yields CDR1 SGHNT and CDR2 YYREEE (reference sequence). V lost 3 bases to trimming and J lost 7 bases; unmatched junction nucleotides: 9. CDR3 region: CASSSRTGGGEAFF. For the CDR3, the DNA is TGTGCCAGCAGCTCCCGGACAGGTGGAGGTGAAGCTTTCTTT.

V is TRBV19 and J is TRBJ1-2; TRBD1 is a possible D gene (5 bases). Deletions cut 8 bases from V and 7 bases from J, with 14 bases between. The CDR3 runs to 12 residues. The germline gives CDR1 LNHDA, CDR2 SQIVND (reference sequence). CDR3 sequence reads: CASQGFYSGYTF. CDR3 bases: TGTGCCAGTCAGGGCTTTTACAGTGGCTACACCTTC.

V gene TRBV5-6 combines with J gene TRBJ2-1; 11 nucleotides line up with TRBD2. This CDR3 region has 17 residues. Germline-derived CDR1 and CDR2 are SGHDT and YYEEEE. V lost 0 bases, J lost 1 base, and 3 bases stayed unmatched. CDR3 nucleotide sequence: TGTGCCAGCAGCTTGGACCTAGCGGGAGGATCCTACAATGAGCAGTTCTTC. Amino acids: CASSLDLAGGSYNEQFF.

The chain carries TRBV7-9 and TRBJ2-7, with TRBD1 identical over 9 bases. The V gene end was trimmed by 3 bases and the J gene end by 8 bases; junction bases not matched to a gene: 8. The CDR3 spans 14 residues. Germline V CDR1 and CDR2: SEHNR, FQNEAQ (reference sequence). The CDR3 region is CASSFQGQGPKQYF. CDR3 in DNA: TGTGCCAGCAGCTTTCAGGGACAGGGCCCCAAGCAGTACTTC. Filled out from reference TRBV7-9 and TRBJ2-7, the complete variable domain reads DTGVSQNPRHKITKRGQNVTFRCDPISEHNRLYWYRQTLGQGPEFLTYFQNEAQLEKSRLLSDRFSAERPKGSFSTLEIQRTEQGDSAMYLCASSFQGQGPKQYFGPGTRLTVT.

This sequence joins TRBV5-5 and TRBJ1-1; D may be TRBD1 (5 bases). V was shortened by 0 bases and J by 3 bases, with 12 bases between the two germline ends. Germline-derived CDR1 and CDR2 are SGHKS and YYEKEE (reference sequence). The CDR3 is made up of 15 amino acids. In DNA form, the CDR3 reads TGTGCCAGCAGCTTGGTTGCAGGGTTGGACACTGAAGCTTTCTTT. It is translated as CASSLVAGLDTEAFF.

The rearrangement links TRBV18 to TRBJ2-2; no firm D call. The CDR3 is 13 residues long. Germline-derived CDR1 and CDR2 are KGHSH and LQKENI. Trimming took off 8 bases at V and 7 bases at J, with 14 bases between the two ends. The CDR3 is CASRRNNGGELFF. In nucleotides, the CDR3 is TGTGCCAGCCGAAGGAATAACGGCGGGGAGCTGTTTTTT.

The rearrangement links TRBV10-3 to TRBJ2-1; no clear D. CDR3 length: 17 residues. Germline V gene data show CDR1 as ENHRY and CDR2 as SYGVKD. V was clipped by 0 bases and J by 6 bases, with 18 bases between them. CDR3 in amino acids: CAISESSGRALGNEQFF. As DNA, the CDR3 is TGTGCCATCAGTGAGTCGTCGGGTCGGGCCCTAGGCAATGAGCAGTTCTTC.

The chain carries TRBV28 and TRBJ2-7; 10 nucleotides line up with TRBD2. Germline lookup yields CDR1 MDHEN and CDR2 SYDVKM. J gave up 4 bases and V 4 bases, and 4 bases lay outside the gene matches. The CDR3 spans 14 residues. CDR3 nucleotide sequence: TGTGCCAGCAGTTCTAGCGGGAGTTTTTACGAGCAGTACTTC. This translates into CASSSSGSFYEQYF.

The rearrangement uses TRBV6-4 and TRBJ2-3; a possible D gene is TRBD2 (7 bases). The CDR3 extends over 18 amino acids. Looked up from germline, CDR1 is MRHNA and CDR2 is SNTAGT. Between the trimmed V and J ends, which lost 0 bases and 5 bases, there was a span of 21 bases. CDR3: CASSDSNIIGGARDTQYF. The DNA for the CDR3 is TGTGCCAGCAGTGACTCGAACATCATAGGGGGGGCGCGAGATACGCAGTATTTT.

J is TRBJ2-7 and V is TRBV6-1; TRBD1 aligns across 9 bases. There are 14 residues in the CDR3. The germline V gene encodes CDR1 MNHNS and CDR2 SASEGT. The trim removed 6 bases at V and 2 bases at J, leaving 5 bases unmatched. The DNA of the CDR3 is TGTGCCAGCAGCCACCGGGACAGGGCCTACGAGCAGTACTTC. Its protein is CASSHRDRAYEQYF.

V usage is TRBV28 and J usage is TRBJ1-2; possibly TRBD1 for D (6 bases). Trimming took off 6 bases at V and 1 base at J, with 12 bases between the two ends. Per germline, CDR1 MDHEN and CDR2 SYDVKM. The CDR3 is 14 amino acids. The CDR3 bases are TGTGCCAGCAGGGGAGGGGGGATTAACTATGGCTACACCTTC. Protein sequence: CASRGGGINYGYTF.

The chain uses TRBV18 and TRBJ2-7, with 9 bases identical to TRBD1. Germline lookup yields CDR1 KGHSH and CDR2 LQKENI. The V segment lost 5 bases and the J segment 7 bases; nucleotides outside the gene matches: 15. The CDR3 runs 16 residues. The CDR3 coding sequence is TGTGCCAGCTCATCCCTCGGGGGACAGGGAGGCTATGAGCAGTACTTC. Residues: CASSSLGGQGGYEQYF.

CDR3 amino acids: CASSYTRTGDEQYF. In DNA form, the CDR3 reads TGTGCCAGCAGCTACACCAGAACAGGGGACGAGCAGTACTTC. V usage is TRBV6-5 and J usage is TRBJ2-7; 7 bases are shared with TRBD1. This CDR3 is 14 amino acids long. Germline assignment: CDR1 MNHEY and CDR2 SVGAGI. The junction had 10 bases not matched to a gene; V was cut back by 6 bases and J by 5 bases.

The chain has TRBV5-4 and TRBJ2-7; TRBD1 agrees at 9 bases. From germline, CDR1 is SGHNT and CDR2 YYREEE (reference sequence). This CDR3 spans 15 amino acids. V shed 4 bases and J 1 base; nucleotides not matched to a gene: 6. CDR3 loop: CASSRDRVRSYEQYF. In DNA, the CDR3 is TGTGCCAGCAGCCGGGACAGGGTTCGTTCCTACGAGCAGTACTTC. The full variable domain, rest sourced from reference TRBV5-4 and TRBJ2-7, is ETGVTQSPTHLIKTRGQQVTLRCSSQSGHNTVSWYQQALGQGPQFIFQYYREEENGRGNFPPRFSGLQFPNYSSELNVNALELDDSALYLCASSRDRVRSYEQYFGPGTRLTVT.

In its sample, this clone was seen many times. This sequence joins TRBV6-5 and TRBJ1-4, with D perhaps TRBD1 (5 bases). Trimming stripped 9 bases from V and 8 bases from J, with 19 bases between. Germline V gene data show CDR1 as MNHEY and CDR2 as SVGAGI. This CDR3 contains 14 residues. DNA for the CDR3: TGTGCCAGTAAAGAGGGACCCTGGGGGGAAAAACTGTTTTTT. It specifies CASKEGPWGEKLFF.

This rearrangement joins TRBV18 to TRBJ2-7; TRBD2 matches at 7 bases. The CDR3 runs to 13 residues. The germline V gene encodes CDR1 KGHSH and CDR2 LQKENI. V shed 4 bases, J shed 6 bases, and the junction held 6 bases outside the gene matches. The CDR3 region is CASSQASGREQYF. The DNA for the CDR3 is TGTGCCAGCTCACAGGCTAGCGGACGCGAGCAGTACTTC.

V is TRBV29-1 and J is TRBJ2-3; the D is unclear. The CDR3 length is 15 residues. The V end lost 4 bases, the J end lost 0 bases, and 14 bases lay between the germline ends. Germline CDR1 and CDR2: SQVTM and ANQGSEA. The DNA for the CDR3 is TGCAGCGTTGCAGCAGGCCGGTCTAGCACAGATACGCAGTATTTT. This gives the protein CSVAAGRSSTDTQYF.

The chain combines TRBV28 with TRBJ1-5; 7 bases align to TRBD1. V gave up 3 bases and J gave up 3 bases; unmatched junction bases: 17. Germline V gene lookup returns CDR1 MDHEN and CDR2 SYDVKM. The CDR3 totals 19 residues. CDR3 region: CASSLGGRGAIRDNQPQHF. The CDR3 coding sequence is TGTGCCAGCAGTTTGGGTGGCAGGGGGGCGATTAGAGACAATCAGCCCCAGCATTTT.

This rearrangement joins TRBV19 to TRBJ2-7, with a tentative D call TRBD2 (7 bases). This CDR3 has 13 residues. V was trimmed by 3 bases and J by 2 bases, leaving 8 bases between them. From germline, CDR1 is LNHDA and CDR2 SQIVND (reference sequence). The CDR3 region has the DNA TGTGCCAGTAGTATGGGGGGGCCCTACGAGCAGTACTTC. It specifies CASSMGGPYEQYF.